One and the same sample provided the 17 T cell receptor beta chains below, sequenced in a study of T cells in Graves' hyperthyroidism and ophthalmopathy. Using RNA transcripts as the source, TCR beta CDR3 regions were amplified. Primed by the HTBI set, a first-round RT-PCR was run on the TCR CDR3. TCRdb reprocessed the multiplex PCR reads with MiXCR, giving one entry per CDR3 protein. The table has 480,000 or so distinct CDR3 sequences, about 15% seen once; the top ten hold less than 20%. The sequenced sample consisted of blood. Every receptor here comes from a woman aged 18-30 years with Graves' hyperthyroidism.

In this sample, this clonotype turned up many times. The J gene is TRBJ2-1, the V gene TRBV7-3; TRBD2 matches 7 bases. V shed 5 bases, J shed 8 bases, and the junction held 6 bases outside the gene matches. Per germline, CDR1 SGHTA and CDR2 FQGTGA. The CDR3 totals 13 residues. The CDR3, as DNA: TGTGCCAGCAGCACCCGACTAGCCGATGAGCAGTTCTTC. It yields the protein CASSTRLADEQFF.

This clonotype was observed at least ten times. V is TRBV12-5 and J is TRBJ2-7; D unresolved. Germline CDR1 LGHNT, CDR2 FRNRAP. V shed 5 bases and J shed 7 bases, with 30 bases lying between them. The CDR3 consists of 18 residues. CDR3 protein: CASGLVFQVDGSLGEQYF. The DNA for the CDR3 is TGTGCTAGTGGTCTCGTCTTTCAAGTTGACGGTTCGTTGGGTGAGCAGTACTTC.

This clonotype came up once. This may arise from a read error, as a much more abundant clone is one base away. The chain links TRBV27 to TRBJ1-5; possibly TRBD1 for D (6 bases). Germline V lookup: CDR1 MNHEY, CDR2 SMNVEV (reference sequence). The CDR3 is 11 residues long. CDR3 loop: CASIGGQPRHF. The CDR3 region has the DNA TGTGCCAGCATCGGGGGGCAGCCCCGGCATTTT.

Ten or more counts support this clonotype. This chain connects TRBV10-1 to TRBJ2-3; D gene unclear. V was clipped by 6 bases and J by 5 bases, with 12 bases between them. The CDR3 spans 13 residues. CDR1 WNHNN and CDR2 SYGVQD come from the germline V gene (reference sequence). CDR3 sequence: CASSPGRVDTQYF. DNA for the CDR3: TGCGCCAGCAGCCCCGGACGCGTAGATACGCAGTATTTT.

This clonotype was picked up a small number of times. The V call is TRBV20-1, the J call TRBJ1-5; no reliable D call. Germline loops: CDR1 DFQATT, CDR2 SNEGSKA (reference sequence). This CDR3 spans 13 amino acids. Trimming removed 6 bases at V and 1 base at J, with 10 bases between. For the CDR3, the DNA is TGCAGTGCAACGAAGAGGAGCAATCAGCCCCAGCATTTT. Its protein product is CSATKRSNQPQHF.

With regard to this clonotype: This could be a read error, since a much larger clone is one nucleotide away. The chain employs TRBV2 and TRBJ2-3; the D gene could be TRBD1 or TRBD2 (5 bases each). V lost 10 bases to trimming and J lost 4 bases, with 21 bases between them. The CDR3 has 15 amino acids. Germline assignment: CDR1 SNHLY and CDR2 FYNNEI. CDR3 sequence: CAITPPGHYADTQYF. CDR3 bases: TGTGCCATTACTCCCCCGGGGCATTACGCAGATACGCAGTATTTT. The variable domain in full, with the rest retrieved from reference TRBV2 and TRBJ2-3, is EPEVTQTPSHQVTQMGQEVILRCVPISNHLYFYWYRQILGQKVEFLVSFYNNEISEKSEIFDDQFSVERPDGSNFTLKIRSTKLEDSAMYFCAITPPGHYADTQYFGPGTRLTVL.

About this clonotype: One junction end disagrees with the germline gene, perhaps due to a read error. The V gene is TRBV15, the J gene TRBJ1-6; TRBD1 agrees at 7 bases. Per germline, CDR1 LNHNV and CDR2 YYDKDF (reference sequence). The CDR3 is made up of 15 amino acids. The CDR3 region has the DNA TGTGCCACCAGCAGCCTCGACAGGGATAATCCACCCCTCCACTTT. It specifies CATSSLDRDNPPLHF.

In its sample, this clonotype was seen many times. The chain carries TRBV5-1 and TRBJ1-2; D is undetermined. V was trimmed by 0 bases and J by 4 bases, leaving 7 bases between them. The germline V gene has CDR1 SGHRS and CDR2 YFSETQ. This CDR3 has 13 amino acids. In DNA form, the CDR3 reads TGCGCCAGCAGCTTGGCAGGTCCCTATGGCTACACCTTC. Translating gives CASSLAGPYGYTF.

The table lists this clonotype with many counts. This sequence joins TRBV12-5 and TRBJ2-3; D is possibly TRBD2 (6 bases). CDR1 is LGHNT and CDR2 is FRNRAP in the germline V gene. The CDR3 has 15 amino acids. The ends were cut back, 4 bases at V and 6 bases at J, with 17 bases in the middle. The CDR3 region has the DNA TGTGCTAGTGGTTCCTTTCAGACTAGTCGGGATACGCAGTATTTT. Its protein is CASGSFQTSRDTQYF.

This clonotype was counted ten times or more. The chain is built from TRBV20-1 and TRBJ1-1; a possible D gene is TRBD1 (6 bases). This CDR3 spans 14 amino acids. Trimming took off 4 bases at V and 4 bases at J, with 16 bases between the two ends. Germline CDR1 is DFQATT and CDR2 is SNEGSKA (reference sequence). Here the CDR3 DNA reads TGCAGTGCTACGGAGGGCAGGGGTATCACTGAAGCTTTCTTT. Translated: CSATEGRGITEAFF.

In this sample, this clonotype turned up many times. CDR3 sequence (DNA): TGTGCCAGCAGCCGAGGAGGACGGTTCTACTCTGGGGCCAACGTCCTGACTTTC. Protein product: CASSRGGRFYSGANVLTF. The V call is TRBV14, the J call TRBJ2-6, with D maybe TRBD2 (5 bases). V was pared by 4 bases and J by 0 bases, with 16 bases between. Germline V lookup: CDR1 SGHDN, CDR2 FVKESK. The CDR3 is 18 amino acids. The whole variable domain, remainder taken from reference TRBV14 and TRBJ2-6, is EAGVTQFPSHSVIEKGQTVTLRCDPISGHDNLYWYRRVMGKEIKFLLHFVKESKQDESGMPNNRFLAERTGGTYSTLKVQPAELEDSGVYFCASSRGGRFYSGANVLTFGAGSRLTVL.

The sample holds many counts of this clonotype. The V call is TRBV6-1, the J call TRBJ2-5; D is undetermined. From germline, CDR1 is MNHNS and CDR2 SASEGT. V shed 4 bases and J shed 3 bases, with 9 bases lying between them. This CDR3 has 13 amino acids. CDR3: CASSAGPKETQYF. CDR3 in DNA: TGTGCCAGCAGTGCAGGACCAAAAGAGACCCAGTACTTC.

This clonotype showed up many times. The gene calls are TRBV5-1 and TRBJ2-1; D is perhaps TRBD1 (6 bases). With 5 bases removed from V and 6 bases from J, the gap between germline ends came to 15 bases. Germline V gene data show CDR1 as SGHRS and CDR2 as YFSETQ. The CDR3 runs 14 residues. The CDR3 loop reads CASSYTGTSNEQFF. For the CDR3, the DNA is TGCGCCAGCAGTTATACTGGGACAAGCAATGAGCAGTTCTTC.

This clonotype was recorded at least ten times. The chain employs TRBV27 and TRBJ1-2; 7 bases align to TRBD1. The trim removed 4 bases at V and 2 bases at J, leaving 13 bases unmatched. Germline CDR1 is MNHEY and CDR2 is SMNVEV (reference sequence). The CDR3 length is 17 residues. CDR3 DNA sequence: TGTGCCAGCAGTTCGGGACAGAAAGGCCCGTTAAACTATGGCTACACCTTC. Translation: CASSSGQKGPLNYGYTF.

This clonotype was detected a few times. This rearrangement joins TRBV9 to TRBJ2-1, with TRBD1 as a possible D gene (8 bases). Deletions cut 1 base from V and 8 bases from J, with 19 bases between. This CDR3 comprises 16 residues. Per the germline V gene, CDR1 is SGDLS and CDR2 is YYNGEE. This CDR3 reads CASSVRGGQGAYEQFF. CDR3 in DNA: TGTGCCAGCAGCGTAAGGGGGGGGCAGGGGGCTTATGAGCAGTTCTTC. Full variable domain (outside the CDR3, taken from reference TRBV9 and TRBJ2-1): DSGVTQTPKHLITATGQRVTLRCSPRSGDLSVYWYQQSLDQGLQFLIQYYNGEERAKGNILERFSAQQFPDLHSELNLSSLELGDSALYFCASSVRGGQGAYEQFFGPGTRLTVL.

The table lists this clonotype with a few counts. V and J are TRBV5-1 and TRBJ2-7; TRBD1 might be the D (6 bases). CDR1 SGHRS and CDR2 YFSETQ come from the germline V gene. This CDR3 comprises 15 residues. V shed 0 bases and J shed 3 bases, with 13 bases lying between them. Written as DNA, the CDR3 is TGCGCCAGCAGCTTGGACTCGGACAGTTACTACGAGCAGTACGTC. Encoded protein: CASSLDSDSYYEQYV.

This clonotype was detected ten times or more. The genes are TRBV14 and TRBJ2-1; D is possibly TRBD2 (6 bases). V lost 2 bases, J lost 4 bases, and 21 bases lay in between. CDR1 and CDR2 from the germline V gene are SGHDN and FVKESK. The CDR3 runs to 18 residues. CDR3 protein: CASSQYAAGRGRYNEQFF. CDR3 sequence (DNA): TGTGCCAGCAGCCAATACGCCGCCGGGAGAGGAAGATACAATGAGCAGTTCTTC.